The TCR beta chain described here comes from a study of blood T cell repertoires in COVID-19. Study details: From T cells, B-cell-depleted T cells, or PBMCs came the material, which was cDNA or gDNA.

Everyone who took part was 18 to 89 years old, and they came from about two dozen US areas. Authors' data handling: Reference gene primer amplification gave estimated nucleated cell counts. Using immunoSEQ multiplex PCR, the repertoire was profiled, and TCRdb retains in-frame clones only, with some absent. The V and J calls and clone size are taken from that table; D and trimming were inferred from the DNA. Here the sample spans around 280,000 clones, 85% to 90% being singletons. The CDR3 runs 17 residues. V gave up 2 bases and J gave up 1 base; unmatched junction bases: 8. The germline V gene has CDR1 SGHNT and CDR2 YYREEE (reference sequence).

The sample taken for sequencing was PBMCs or T cells enriched from blood (not recorded which). The chain combines TRBV5-4 with TRBJ2-3; 9 bases agree with TRBD2. The receptor was derived from a woman aged 18-30 years with acute COVID-19. In DNA form, the CDR3 reads TGTGCCAGCAGCTTTACCCTAGCGGGATTTGGCACAGATACGCAGTATTTT. This codes for CASSFTLAGFGTDTQYF. The full variable domain, completed using reference TRBV5-4 and TRBJ2-3, is ETGVTQSPTHLIKTRGQQVTLRCSSQSGHNTVSWYQQALGQGPQFIFQYYREEENGRGNFPPRFSGLQFPNYSSELNVNALELDDSALYLCASSFTLAGFGTDTQYFGPGTRLTVL.